The source of this TCR beta chain is a study of CXCR3-negative and CXCR3-positive naive CD8 T cells. Study-level background: Total TRB output reached 110 million to 150 million reads, about 1.5 +/- 0.3 million per library. Overall study results and limits: Comparably high diversity was seen in both naive subsets, and much lower diversity in memory CD8+ cells. Higher TRB CDR3 hydrophobicity marked CXCR3-positive naive cells relative to CXCR3-negative naive cells.

5' RACE that incorporated UMI labels was used to prepare the TRB cDNA libraries. Using the 5' RACE reads, TCRdb records one entry per CDR3 protein without DNA. Its listing shows around 160,000 distinct CDR3 sequences. A word on this clonotype: Its antigen is currently unknown.

The length of the CDR3 is 14 residues. The germline V gene has CDR1 MNHEY and CDR2 SMNVEV (reference sequence). V usage is TRBV27 and J usage is TRBJ1-2; TCRdb reports TRBD1, a call that lacks DNA to check it against. The sequence was collected from a human donor in good health. Some clones in this sample may be carry-over from other donors' samples. The source material was naive CXCR3+ CD8+ T cells from blood. Sample subset: CD45RO-CCR7+CD27+CD95- naive CD8+ T cells expressing CXCR3 (TNR3+). The CDR3: CASSKNRGLYGYTF.